This TCR beta chain was documented in a study of blood T cell repertoires in COVID-19. Study in general: Collection of acute and convalescent COVID-19 samples took place in the United States, Italy and Spain. PBMCs, B-cell-depleted T cells, or T cells provided the cDNA or gDNA that made up the material.

The germline V gene has CDR1 MNHEY and CDR2 SVGAGI. The CDR3 loop spans 15 amino acids. With 7 bases removed from V and 2 bases from J, the gap between germline ends came to 17 bases. TCRdb's copy holds only in-frame clones and misses some; the assay was immunoSEQ multiplex PCR. This table has 300,000 to 400,000 clones, 88% appearing once. Individuals drawn from 24 US areas were about 18 to 100 years old. A single count supports this clone. V and J are TRBV6-5 and TRBJ1-1; possibly TRBD1 for D (6 bases). Sequencing input: PBMCs or T cells enriched from blood (not recorded which). The TCR originated in a woman aged 18 to 35 who had recovered from COVID-19. This CDR3 reads CASTYRGQSNTEAFF. The CDR3 nucleotides are TGTGCCAGCACCTATAGAGGACAGAGTAACACTGAAGCTTTCTTT.